A few counts support the clone carrying this TCR beta chain. Libraries were prepared by immunoSEQ multiplex PCR; TCRdb keeps only in-frame clonotypes and omits some of them. The sample lists approximately 70,000 clones, over 75% occurring once. The source of the sample is a study of T cell responses to AZD1222 COVID-19 vaccine. This clonotype was sampled from an adult in good health. This specimen consisted of peripheral blood, obtained on day 0 of AZD1222 vaccination.

CDR3 loop: CASSFRGSNQPQHF. CDR3 DNA: TGTGCCAGCAGCTTTAGAGGTAGCAATCAGCCCCAGCATTTT. This chain uses TRBV5-8 with TRBJ1-5; D is ambiguous. V was pared by 2 bases and J by 0 bases, with 6 bases between. Per germline, CDR1 SGHTS and CDR2 YDEGEE. This CDR3 has 14 residues.